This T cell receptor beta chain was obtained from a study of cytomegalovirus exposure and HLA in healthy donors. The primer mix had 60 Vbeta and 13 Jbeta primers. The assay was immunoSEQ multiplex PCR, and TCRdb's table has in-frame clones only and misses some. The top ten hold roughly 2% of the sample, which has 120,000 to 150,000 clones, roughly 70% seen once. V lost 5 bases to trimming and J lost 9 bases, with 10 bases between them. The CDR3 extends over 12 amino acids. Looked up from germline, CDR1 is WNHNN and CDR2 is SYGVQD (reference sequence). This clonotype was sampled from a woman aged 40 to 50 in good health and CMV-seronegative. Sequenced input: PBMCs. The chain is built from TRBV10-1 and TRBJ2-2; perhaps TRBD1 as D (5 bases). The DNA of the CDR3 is TGCGCCAGCAGTCGGACACCGTGGGAGCTGTTTTTT. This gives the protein CASSRTPWELFF.